This TCR beta chain was captured by sequencing in a study of blood T cell repertoires in COVID-19. The overall study: The study drew acute and convalescent COVID-19 samples from the United States, Italy and Spain.

Original analysis: The authors estimated nucleated cell counts from reference gene primer amplification. Produced via immunoSEQ multiplex PCR; TCRdb's table is partial and in-frame only. V and J calls and clone size follow that table, whereas D and trimming were derived from the DNA. The repertoire has fewer than 200,000 clones, 75% to 90% of them found once; the top ten carry less than 3.5%. The germline V and J ends were trimmed by 5 bases and 0 bases, with 13 bases remaining between them. Germline lookup yields CDR1 SGHTA and CDR2 FQGNSA. The CDR3 consists of 16 residues. In this sample, this clone turned up a few times.

The V and J genes are TRBV7-2 and TRBJ2-2; D gene uncertain. The TCR originated in a human donor with acute or convalescent COVID-19. The donor label of this sample is uncertain. Sequenced input: peripheral blood. The CDR3 loop reads CASSLRHLTNTGELFF. The DNA of the CDR3 is TGTGCCAGCAGCCTCCGACATCTCACGAACACCGGGGAGCTGTTTTTT.